Each of the 17 T cell receptor beta chains below was sequenced from the same sample in a study of graft-versus-host responses after intestinal transplantation. This table comes from immunoSEQ multiplex PCR, and its TCRdb copy is limited to in-frame clones, with some not included. The profile shows approximately 81,000 clones, about nine tenths of them singletons. These receptors are not linked to any known antigen. The sequencing used unstimulated CD8+ T cells sorted from spleen or lymph node cells, collected before transplant. The receptors stem from a human donor who was the organ donor for an intestinal transplant.

The V and J genes are TRBV5-8 and TRBJ1-1; weak D call: TRBD1 (6 bases). Trimming removed 4 bases from V and 1 base from J, with 14 bases in between. Looked up from germline, CDR1 is SGHTS and CDR2 is YDEGEE. The length of the CDR3 is 15 residues. The CDR3 spells CASSQRTAKNTEAFF. CDR3 DNA sequence: TGTGCCAGCAGCCAAAGGACAGCGAAGAACACTGAAGCTTTCTTT.

The V gene is TRBV9, the J gene TRBJ2-2, with D possibly TRBD1 on 5 matching bases. The CDR3 runs 14 residues. In germline, CDR1 is SGDLS, CDR2 YYNGEE. V gave up 5 bases and J gave up 4 bases, with 12 bases separating them. The CDR3 reads CASRDSSGTGELFF. CDR3 sequence (DNA): TGTGCCAGCAGAGACAGTTCGGGCACCGGGGAGCTGTTTTTT.

This clone came up a few times. The chain uses TRBV7-9 and TRBJ2-7; D is unclear. Germline V lookup: CDR1 SEHNR, CDR2 FQNEAQ (reference sequence). The CDR3 loop spans 14 amino acids. The V end was cut by 1 base, the J end by 7 bases, with 14 bases between. The CDR3, as DNA: TGTGCCAGCAGCTTAGGGTCGAGTTCTACGGAGCAGTACTTC. Its protein is CASSLGSSSTEQYF.

This sequence joins TRBV5-1 and TRBJ1-1; D is perhaps TRBD1 (6 bases). Deletions cut 3 bases from V and 4 bases from J, with 13 bases between. CDR1 SGHRS and CDR2 YFSETQ come from the germline V gene. The CDR3 covers 14 residues. The DNA for the CDR3 is TGCGCCAGCAGCTCCACAGGGTGGAGCACTGAAGCTTTCTTT. This encodes CASSSTGWSTEAFF. Filled out from reference TRBV5-1 and TRBJ1-1, the complete variable domain reads KAGVTQTPRYLIKTRGQQVTLSCSPISGHRSVSWYQQTPGQGLQFLFEYFSETQRNKGNFPGRFSGRQFSNSRSEMNVSTLELGDSALYLCASSSTGWSTEAFFGQGTRLTVV.

The chain couples TRBV9 to TRBJ1-5; D might be TRBD1 (6 bases). This CDR3 region has 14 residues. CDR1 and CDR2 from the germline V gene are SGDLS and YYNGEE. The ends were cut back, 3 bases at V and 6 bases at J, with 13 bases in the middle. The CDR3 loop is CASSDGGGVQPQHF. CDR3 DNA: TGTGCCAGCAGCGATGGAGGGGGGGTTCAGCCCCAGCATTTT.

V and J are TRBV28 and TRBJ2-1; 9 bases line up with TRBD2. Per the germline V gene, CDR1 is MDHEN and CDR2 is SYDVKM. V lost 4 bases to trimming and J lost 15 bases; unmatched junction nucleotides: 7. The CDR3 runs 12 residues. The CDR3 protein is CASSSLAGDRFF. The CDR3 DNA is TGTGCCAGCAGTTCCTTAGCGGGGGATAGGTTCTTC.

This CDR3 reads CASSPPSAGGPLGAKNIQYF. For the CDR3, the DNA is TGTGCCAGCTCACCACCGTCGGCGGGGGGGCCTCTTGGGGCCAAAAACATTCAGTACTTC. V is TRBV18 and J is TRBJ2-4, with 9 bases identical to TRBD2. Trimming removed 0 bases from V and 1 base from J; junction bases left unmatched: 13. Germline CDR1 reads KGHSH; CDR2 reads LQKENI. The CDR3 is 20 residues long.

The chain employs TRBV2 and TRBJ2-7; possibly TRBD1 or TRBD2 for D (5 bases each). The length of the CDR3 is 16 residues. Trimming took off 6 bases at V and 2 bases at J, with 20 bases between the two ends. Germline V gives CDR1 SNHLY, CDR2 FYNNEI. The CDR3 nucleotides are TGTGCCAGCAGCCCCGCCGGGTGGGACCTCACCTACGAGCAGTACTTC. As protein: CASSPAGWDLTYEQYF.

The rearrangement links TRBV7-8 to TRBJ2-7; 8 bases match TRBD2. The CDR3 spans 15 residues. The V gene end was trimmed by 4 bases and the J gene end by 3 bases; junction bases not matched to a gene: 8. CDR1 SGHVS and CDR2 FQNEAQ come from the germline V gene. The chain's CDR3 is CASSYGGGQIYEQYF. The CDR3 bases are TGTGCCAGCAGCTACGGGGGGGGGCAAATCTACGAGCAGTACTTC.

The chain combines TRBV4-1 with TRBJ2-7; D unresolved. V lost 1 base and J lost 7, with 11 bases in between. The CDR3 runs 13 residues. Per the germline V gene, CDR1 is MGHRA and CDR2 is YSYEKL. The CDR3 bases are TGCGCCAGCAGCCAAGGAGTGGTGGGTGAGCAGTACTTC. Residues: CASSQGVVGEQYF.

A single count supports this clone. The V call is TRBV7-6, the J call TRBJ2-1; D not resolved. CDR1 SGHVS and CDR2 FNYEAQ come from the germline V gene. The ends were cut back, 7 bases at V and 0 bases at J, with 19 bases in the middle. This CDR3 spans 17 amino acids. CDR3 protein: CASTLNQWGSSYNEQFF. CDR3 in DNA: TGTGCCAGCACCCTAAATCAGTGGGGTAGCTCCTACAATGAGCAGTTCTTC.

This clone came up once. The chain joins TRBV4-2 to TRBJ2-5; 10 bases map to TRBD1. Unmatched junction bases numbered 5, after V lost 5 bases and J lost 2 bases. Germline V lookup: CDR1 LGHNA, CDR2 YNFKEQ. The CDR3 spans 15 residues. CDR3 sequence reads: CASSGGTGDQETQYF. The DNA for the CDR3 is TGTGCCAGCAGCGGCGGGACAGGGGATCAAGAGACCCAGTACTTC.

The chain recombines TRBV7-2 with TRBJ1-1; 8 bases are a match to TRBD1. CDR1 and CDR2 (germline): SGHTA, FQGNSA. CDR3 length: 13 amino acids. V lost 5 bases and J lost 6; bases outside the gene matches: 5. CDR3 loop: CASSVDRGAEAFF. CDR3 sequence (DNA): TGTGCCAGCAGCGTCGACAGGGGTGCTGAAGCTTTCTTT.

V and J are TRBV4-1 and TRBJ1-1; D ambiguous. This CDR3 comprises 14 residues. V lost 4 bases to trimming and J lost 1 base, with 10 bases between them. Germline-derived CDR1 and CDR2 are MGHRA and YSYEKL. CDR3 nucleotide sequence: TGCGCCAGCAGCCCCACGTCGGGGAACACTGAAGCTTTCTTT. Translation: CASSPTSGNTEAFF.

The chain uses TRBV5-6 and TRBJ2-7; TRBD1 might be the D (8 bases). The CDR3 length is 15 residues. V was clipped by 5 bases and J by 2 bases, with 17 bases between them. Germline V lookup: CDR1 SGHDT, CDR2 YYEEEE. The CDR3 sequence: CASSGGAGQAYEQYF. CDR3 DNA sequence: TGTGCCAGCAGTGGGGGAGCGGGACAGGCCTACGAGCAGTACTTC.

The rearrangement links TRBV5-1 to TRBJ1-2, with D perhaps TRBD1 (6 bases). Germline loops: CDR1 SGHRS, CDR2 YFSETQ. This CDR3 contains 14 residues. V lost 0 bases and J 8 bases, leaving 14 bases between the germline ends. Here the CDR3 DNA reads TGCGCCAGCAGCTTGGTGGGGGGCCGATTGGGCTACACCTTC. Its protein is CASSLVGGRLGYTF.

The chain is built from TRBV29-1 and TRBJ2-5; tentatively, D is TRBD2 (6 bases). Trimming took off 1 base at V and 3 bases at J, with 6 bases between the two ends. The CDR3 loop spans 12 amino acids. Germline values: CDR1 SQVTM, CDR2 ANQGSEA. CDR3 DNA: TGCAGCGTTGAAGGGGGGGAAGAGACCCAGTACTTC. Protein: CSVEGGEETQYF.